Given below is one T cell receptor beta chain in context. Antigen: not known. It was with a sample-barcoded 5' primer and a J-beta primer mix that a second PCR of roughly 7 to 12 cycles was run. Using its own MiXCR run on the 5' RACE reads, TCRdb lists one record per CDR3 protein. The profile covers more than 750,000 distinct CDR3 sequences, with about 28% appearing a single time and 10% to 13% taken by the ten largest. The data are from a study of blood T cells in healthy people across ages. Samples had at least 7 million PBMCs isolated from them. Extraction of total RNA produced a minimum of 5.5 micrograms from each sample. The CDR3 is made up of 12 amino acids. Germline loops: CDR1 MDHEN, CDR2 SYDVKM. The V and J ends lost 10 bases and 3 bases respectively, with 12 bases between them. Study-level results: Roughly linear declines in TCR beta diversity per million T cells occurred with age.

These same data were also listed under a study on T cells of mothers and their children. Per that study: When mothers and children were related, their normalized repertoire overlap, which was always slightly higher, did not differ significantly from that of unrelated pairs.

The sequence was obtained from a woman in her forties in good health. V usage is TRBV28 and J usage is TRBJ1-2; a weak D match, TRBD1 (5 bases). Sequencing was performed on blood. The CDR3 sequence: CAIMGTDYGYTF. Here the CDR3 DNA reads TGTGCCATCATGGGGACGGACTATGGCTACACCTTC.